The next 27 T cell receptor beta chains were all read from a single sample in a study of graft-versus-host responses after intestinal transplantation. Measured with immunoSEQ multiplex PCR; TCRdb has only the in-frame clones, and not every one. The sample holds just under 65,000 clones, roughly nine tenths seen once. Their antigens remain unidentified. The source material was unstimulated CD8+ T cells sorted from spleen or lymph node cells, sampled before transplant. The receptors stem from a human donor who was the organ donor for an intestinal transplant.

V gene TRBV27 combines with J gene TRBJ2-2, with TRBD2 as a possible D gene (6 bases). Trimming removed 2 bases from V and 5 bases from J, with 12 bases in between. The germline V gene has CDR1 MNHEY and CDR2 SMNVEV (reference sequence). The CDR3 length is 15 residues. The CDR3 sequence: CASSLSGPGTGELFF. The CDR3 coding sequence is TGTGCCAGCAGTTTAAGCGGGCCGGGGACCGGGGAGCTGTTTTTT.

CDR3: CASSQDLLAPGANVLTF. DNA of the CDR3: TGCGCCAGCAGCCAAGATCTTCTGGCCCCTGGGGCCAACGTCCTGACTTTC. V and J are TRBV4-3 and TRBJ2-6; D is undetermined. The CDR3 length is 17 residues. Trimming pared 0 bases from V and 2 bases from J, leaving 11 bases between. Germline V gives CDR1 LGHNA, CDR2 YSLEER.

The rearrangement links TRBV27 to TRBJ2-1, with 11 positions matching TRBD2. Losses at the gene ends were 1 base for V and 8 bases for J; bases not matched to a gene: 13. Germline V gives CDR1 MNHEY, CDR2 SMNVEV (reference sequence). This CDR3 comprises 18 residues. CDR3 protein: CASSLYMASGRINDEQFF. The CDR3 DNA is TGTGCCAGCAGTTTATACATGGCTAGCGGGAGGATTAATGATGAGCAGTTCTTC.

The chain employs TRBV7-9 and TRBJ1-2, with 8 bases identical to TRBD1. The CDR3 spans 14 residues. The junction had 6 bases not matched to a gene; V was cut back by 5 bases and J by 4 bases. CDR1 and CDR2 (germline): SEHNR, FQNEAQ (reference sequence). Here the CDR3 DNA reads TGTGCCAGCAGCGAGGACAGGGTGAGCTATGGCTACACCTTC. Protein product: CASSEDRVSYGYTF.

V gene TRBV29-1 combines with J gene TRBJ2-1, with 8 bases identical to TRBD1. This CDR3 has 14 residues. Germline V gene sequence: CDR1 SQVTM, CDR2 ANQGSEA. Germline trimming cut 8 bases from V and 4 bases from J; bases unmatched to any gene: 10. CDR3 sequence (DNA): TGCAGCTCGAAGGCGGGACAGGATTACAATGAGCAGTTCTTC. Translation: CSSKAGQDYNEQFF.

The chain employs TRBV5-6 and TRBJ2-3, with TRBD2 matching 15 bases. Trimming cost V 0 bases and J 4 bases; bases outside gene matches: 6. CDR1 and CDR2 from the germline V gene are SGHDT and YYEEEE. The CDR3 spans 18 residues. CDR3: CASSLGTSGRDRADTQYF. The DNA for the CDR3 is TGTGCCAGCAGCTTGGGGACTAGCGGGAGGGATAGGGCAGATACGCAGTATTTT.

This chain connects TRBV6-5 to TRBJ2-5; possible D gene TRBD1, 6 bases. CDR3 size: 15 residues. The V gene's germline CDR1 is MNHEY and CDR2 SVGAGI. V lost 0 bases and J 4 bases, leaving 12 bases between the germline ends. This CDR3 is CASSYSSARGETQYF. Here the CDR3 DNA reads TGTGCCAGCAGTTACTCTTCCGCCAGGGGAGAGACCCAGTACTTC.

The V gene is TRBV28, the J gene TRBJ2-7; no reliable D call. The CDR3 consists of 17 residues. V gave up 6 bases and J gave up 2 bases, with 23 bases separating them. Germline V gene lookup returns CDR1 MDHEN and CDR2 SYDVKM. The CDR3 loop reads CASRWRPGSNNPYEQYF. CDR3 nucleotides: TGTGCCAGCAGGTGGAGACCCGGATCCAATAACCCCTACGAGCAGTACTTC.

The table lists this clone with a count of one. The gene calls are TRBV28 and TRBJ1-1, with 7 positions matching TRBD1. This CDR3 has 13 residues. With V trimmed by 6 bases and J by 3 bases, 4 bases remained unmatched. The germline V gene has CDR1 MDHEN and CDR2 SYDVKM. CDR3 sequence (DNA): TGTGCCAGCAGCCCCGACAGGGACACTGAAGCTTTCTTT. Protein: CASSPDRDTEAFF.

In this sample, this clone turned up once. The genes are TRBV2 and TRBJ2-7; perhaps TRBD1 as D (6 bases). The CDR3 is made up of 15 amino acids. Trimming cost V 7 bases and J 6 bases, with 22 bases left between them. Germline-derived CDR1 and CDR2 are SNHLY and FYNNEI. The CDR3 region is CASNPPGRGKGEQYF. The DNA of the CDR3 is TGTGCCAGCAACCCCCCGGGCAGGGGAAAGGGCGAGCAGTACTTC.

The gene calls are TRBV11-1 and TRBJ2-7; no definite D call. This CDR3 region has 15 residues. Germline-derived CDR1 and CDR2 are SGHAT and FQDESV (reference sequence). The ends were cut back, 0 bases at V and 2 bases at J, with 11 bases in the middle. In DNA, the CDR3 is TGTGCCAGCAGCTTAGCCAGCGCCAGCACCTACGAGCAGTACTTC. Protein product: CASSLASASTYEQYF.

DNA for the CDR3: TGTGCCAGCAGCAGGGCCCAGACTAGCGGTAAAAAGACTAACATCACAGATACGCAGTATTTT. The encoded protein is CASSRAQTSGKKTNITDTQYF. The chain couples TRBV21-1 to TRBJ2-3; the table's D call, TRBD2, has no DNA check behind it. TRBV21-1 represents a pseudogene. CDR3 length equals 21 residues.

The V call is TRBV5-6, the J call TRBJ2-5; TRBD2 aligns across 16 bases. The end of the DNA is better explained by TRBJ2-7, so the J call may be wrong. Per the germline V gene, CDR1 is SGHDT and CDR2 is YYEEEE. The CDR3 runs 18 residues. This chain's CDR3 is CASSLMRGLAGGSYEQYF. CDR3 sequence (DNA): TGTGCCAGCAGCCTTATGAGGGGACTAGCGGGAGGGTCCTACGAGCAGTACTTC.

The chain links TRBV27 to TRBJ2-7; TRBD2 matches 10 bases. The CDR3 contains 12 residues. Germline CDR1 is MNHEY and CDR2 is SMNVEV (reference sequence). The trim removed 10 bases at V and 2 bases at J, leaving 2 bases unmatched. CDR3 protein: CATGTSAYEQYF. The DNA for the CDR3 is TGTGCCACCGGGACTAGCGCCTACGAGCAGTACTTC.

The chain links TRBV9 to TRBJ2-3; a possible D gene is TRBD2 (5 bases). V lost 1 base to trimming and J lost 0 bases, with 9 bases between them. The length of the CDR3 is 15 residues. Germline CDR1 SGDLS, CDR2 YYNGEE. CDR3 loop: CASSVFRGSTDTQYF. As DNA, the CDR3 is TGTGCCAGCAGCGTATTCCGGGGAAGCACAGATACGCAGTATTTT.

This clone has just a few counts. The junction does not match germline at one end; this may be a read error. CDR3 in DNA: TGTGCTAGCAGCCTCTCTCGTACAGATACGCAGTATTTT. This translates into CASSLSRTDTQYF. The genes are TRBV7-7 and TRBJ2-3; D is undetermined. The CDR3 consists of 13 residues. The germline CDR1 and CDR2 sequences are SSHAT and FNYEAQ (reference sequence).

This clone was seen a handful of times. The chain combines TRBV6-5 with TRBJ1-2, with D hard to call. CDR3 length: 13 residues. From germline, CDR1 is MNHEY and CDR2 SVGAGI. Between the trimmed V and J ends, which lost 7 bases and 8 bases, there was a span of 17 bases. The CDR3 sequence is CASTWQEGIGYTF. The CDR3 region has the DNA TGTGCCAGCACGTGGCAGGAGGGTATCGGCTACACCTTC.

This clone was seen a few times. This chain connects TRBV5-6 to TRBJ1-1; D is ambiguous. Trimming took off 0 bases at V and 11 bases at J, with 14 bases between the two ends. CDR1 is SGHDT and CDR2 is YYEEEE in the germline V gene. The CDR3 runs 13 residues. CDR3 in DNA: TGTGCCAGCAGCTTGGGGCACCCGAAGAATGCTTTCTTT. Translated, it gives CASSLGHPKNAFF.

The chain uses TRBV27 and TRBJ2-4; D uncertain. V lost 6 bases to trimming and J lost 4 bases, with 4 bases between them. CDR1 is MNHEY and CDR2 is SMNVEV in the germline V gene (reference sequence). The CDR3 is 11 amino acids. The CDR3, as DNA: TGTGCCAGCAGGACAAAAAACATTCAGTACTTC. Translation: CASRTKNIQYF.

V usage is TRBV7-3 and J usage is TRBJ1-2; TRBD1 agrees at 9 bases. V gave up 1 base and J gave up 5 bases; unmatched junction bases: 14. CDR3 length: 18 amino acids. Germline V gene sequence: CDR1 SGHTA, CDR2 FQGTGA. CDR3 amino acids: CASSLNPTRDRVPYGYTF. In DNA form, the CDR3 reads TGTGCCAGCAGCTTAAATCCCACCCGGGACAGGGTCCCGTATGGCTACACCTTC. The variable domain in full, with the rest retrieved from reference TRBV7-3 and TRBJ1-2, is GAGVSQTPSNKVTEKGKYVELRCDPISGHTALYWYRQSLGQGPEFLIYFQGTGAADDSGLPNDRFFAVRPEGSVSTLKIQRTERGDSAVYLCASSLNPTRDRVPYGYTFGSGTRLTVV.

V usage is TRBV6-5 and J usage is TRBJ2-3; no firm D call. V lost 4 bases, J lost 0 bases, and 8 bases lay in between. The CDR3 contains 14 residues. Germline loops: CDR1 MNHEY, CDR2 SVGAGI. The CDR3 protein is CASSWSGSTDTQYF. The CDR3 DNA reads TGTGCCAGCAGTTGGTCAGGTAGCACAGATACGCAGTATTTT.

The J gene is TRBJ2-7, the V gene TRBV4-1; a possible D gene is TRBD1 (6 bases). Germline lookup yields CDR1 MGHRA and CDR2 YSYEKL. V was trimmed by 0 bases and J by 0 bases, leaving 12 bases between them. The CDR3 consists of 16 residues. CDR3 amino acids: CASSQEWTALSYEQYF. CDR3 coding DNA: TGCGCCAGCAGCCAAGAATGGACAGCCCTCTCCTACGAGCAGTACTTC.

The chain couples TRBV5-6 to TRBJ2-3, with D perhaps matching TRBD2 (6 bases). Trimming left V 3 bases short and J 2 bases short, with 16 bases between. Germline lookup yields CDR1 SGHDT and CDR2 YYEEEE. CDR3 length: 16 residues. As DNA, the CDR3 is TGTGCCAGCAGCTCCGGGACTCCCGCGTACACAGATACGCAGTATTTT. Translated: CASSSGTPAYTDTQYF.

V usage is TRBV5-6 and J usage is TRBJ1-4; D is unclear. The CDR3 has 15 amino acids. The V gene's germline CDR1 is SGHDT and CDR2 YYEEEE. V was cut by 5 bases and J by 0 bases, with 11 bases left in between. CDR3 in amino acids: CASSRTVSTNEKLFF. In DNA form, the CDR3 reads TGTGCCAGCAGTCGGACTGTTTCAACTAATGAAAAACTGTTTTTT.

The chain couples TRBV5-1 to TRBJ1-1; D gene uncertain. This CDR3 region has 12 residues. Per germline, CDR1 SGHRS and CDR2 YFSETQ. The V end lost 4 bases, the J end lost 3 bases, and 7 bases lay between the germline ends. CDR3 amino acids: CASSTSDTEAFF. The CDR3 DNA sequence: TGCGCCAGCAGCACTAGTGACACTGAAGCTTTCTTT.

This chain connects TRBV7-3 to TRBJ2-1; TRBD2 matches 14 bases. Germline V lookup: CDR1 SGHTA, CDR2 FQGTGA. With 5 bases clipped from V and 4 bases from J, the junction kept 4 bases outside the gene matches. The length of the CDR3 is 16 residues. Here the CDR3 reads CASSPTSGREYNEQFF. DNA for the CDR3: TGTGCCAGCAGCCCGACTAGCGGGAGGGAATACAATGAGCAGTTCTTC.

The chain carries TRBV27 and TRBJ2-7; TRBD2 matches at 13 bases. Germline V gives CDR1 MNHEY, CDR2 SMNVEV (reference sequence). The CDR3 is made up of 15 amino acids. Trimming removed 6 bases from V and 7 bases from J; junction bases left unmatched: 9. The CDR3 region has the DNA TGTGCCAGCAGCTTCGGACTAGCGGGGGACGGGGAGCAGTACTTC. This translates into CASSFGLAGDGEQYF.